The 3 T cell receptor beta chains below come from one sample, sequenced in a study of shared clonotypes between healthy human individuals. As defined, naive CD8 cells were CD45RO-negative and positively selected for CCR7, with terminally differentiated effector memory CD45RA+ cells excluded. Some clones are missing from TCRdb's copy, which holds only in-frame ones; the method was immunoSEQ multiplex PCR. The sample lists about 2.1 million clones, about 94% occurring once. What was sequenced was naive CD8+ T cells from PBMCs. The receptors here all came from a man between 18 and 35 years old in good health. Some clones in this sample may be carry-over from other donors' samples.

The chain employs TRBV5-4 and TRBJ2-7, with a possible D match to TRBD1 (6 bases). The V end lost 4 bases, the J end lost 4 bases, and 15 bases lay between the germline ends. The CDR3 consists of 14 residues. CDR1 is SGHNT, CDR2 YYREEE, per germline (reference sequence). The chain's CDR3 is CASSPGQEFYEQYF. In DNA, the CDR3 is TGTGCCAGCAGCCCGGGACAAGAATTTTACGAGCAGTACTTC.

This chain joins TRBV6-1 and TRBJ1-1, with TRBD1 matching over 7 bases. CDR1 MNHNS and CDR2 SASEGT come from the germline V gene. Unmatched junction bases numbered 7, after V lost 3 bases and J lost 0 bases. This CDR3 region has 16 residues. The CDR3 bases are TGTGCCAGCAGTGAGTGGCCGGGACAGATGAACACTGAAGCTTTCTTT. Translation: CASSEWPGQMNTEAFF.

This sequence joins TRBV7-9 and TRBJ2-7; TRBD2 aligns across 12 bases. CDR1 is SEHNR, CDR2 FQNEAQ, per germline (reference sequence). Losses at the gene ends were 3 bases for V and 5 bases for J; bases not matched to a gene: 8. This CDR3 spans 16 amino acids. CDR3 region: CASSFNPTSGSNEQYF. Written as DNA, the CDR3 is TGTGCCAGCAGCTTTAACCCGACTAGCGGGAGCAACGAGCAGTACTTC. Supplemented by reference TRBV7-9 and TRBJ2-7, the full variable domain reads DTGVSQNPRHKITKRGQNVTFRCDPISEHNRLYWYRQTLGQGPEFLTYFQNEAQLEKSRLLSDRFSAERPKGSFSTLEIQRTEQGDSAMYLCASSFNPTSGSNEQYFGPGTRLTVT.